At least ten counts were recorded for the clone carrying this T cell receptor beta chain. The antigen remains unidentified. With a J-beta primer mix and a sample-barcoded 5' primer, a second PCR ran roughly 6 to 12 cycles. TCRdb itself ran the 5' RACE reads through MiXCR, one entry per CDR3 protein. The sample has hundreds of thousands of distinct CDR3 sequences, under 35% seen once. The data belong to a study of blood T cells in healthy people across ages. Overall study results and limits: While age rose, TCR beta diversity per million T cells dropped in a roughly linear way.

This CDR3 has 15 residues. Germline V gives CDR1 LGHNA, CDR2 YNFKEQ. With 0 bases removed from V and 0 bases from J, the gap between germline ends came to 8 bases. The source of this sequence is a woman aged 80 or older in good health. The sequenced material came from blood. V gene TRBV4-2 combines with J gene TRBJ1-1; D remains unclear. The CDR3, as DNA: TGTGCCAGCAGCCAAGAGATGAGACTGAACACTGAAGCTTTCTTT. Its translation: CASSQEMRLNTEAFF.